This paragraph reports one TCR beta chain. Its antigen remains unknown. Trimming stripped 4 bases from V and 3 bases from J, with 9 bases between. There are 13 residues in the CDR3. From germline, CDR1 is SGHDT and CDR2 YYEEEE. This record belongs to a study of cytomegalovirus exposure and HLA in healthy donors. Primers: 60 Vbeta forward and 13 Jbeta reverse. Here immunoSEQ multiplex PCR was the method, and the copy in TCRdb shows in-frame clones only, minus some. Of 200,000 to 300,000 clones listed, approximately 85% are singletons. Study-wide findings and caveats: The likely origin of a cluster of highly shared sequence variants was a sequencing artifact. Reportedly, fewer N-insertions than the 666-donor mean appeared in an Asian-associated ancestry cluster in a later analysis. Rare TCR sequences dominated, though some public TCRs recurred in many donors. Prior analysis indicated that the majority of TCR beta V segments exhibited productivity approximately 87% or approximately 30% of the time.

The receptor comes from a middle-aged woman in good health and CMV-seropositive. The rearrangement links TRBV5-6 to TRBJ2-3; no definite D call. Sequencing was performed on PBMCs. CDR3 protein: CASSPQNTDTQYF. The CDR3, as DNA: TGTGCCAGCAGCCCCCAAAATACAGATACGCAGTATTTT.